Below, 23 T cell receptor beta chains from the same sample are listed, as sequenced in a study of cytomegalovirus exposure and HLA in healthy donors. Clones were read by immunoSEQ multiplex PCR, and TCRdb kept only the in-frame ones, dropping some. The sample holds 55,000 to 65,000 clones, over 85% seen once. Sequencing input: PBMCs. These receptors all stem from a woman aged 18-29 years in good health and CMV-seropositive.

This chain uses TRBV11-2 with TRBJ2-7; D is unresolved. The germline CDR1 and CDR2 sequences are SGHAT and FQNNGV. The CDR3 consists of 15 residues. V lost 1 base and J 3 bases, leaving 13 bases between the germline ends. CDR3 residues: CASSLASVGVYEQYF. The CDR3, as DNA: TGTGCCAGCAGCTTAGCCAGCGTGGGTGTCTACGAGCAGTACTTC. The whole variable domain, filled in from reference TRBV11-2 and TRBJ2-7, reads EAGVAQSPRYKIIEKRQSVAFWCNPISGHATLYWYQQILGQGPKLLIQFQNNGVVDDSQLPKDRFSAERLKGVDSTLKIQPAKLEDSAVYLCASSLASVGVYEQYFGPGTRLTVT.

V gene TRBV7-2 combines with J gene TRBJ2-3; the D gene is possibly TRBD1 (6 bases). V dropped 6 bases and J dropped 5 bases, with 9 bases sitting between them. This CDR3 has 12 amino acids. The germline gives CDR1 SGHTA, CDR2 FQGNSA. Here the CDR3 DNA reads TGTGCCAGCAGAGCGACAGGAGATACGCAGTATTTT. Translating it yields CASRATGDTQYF.

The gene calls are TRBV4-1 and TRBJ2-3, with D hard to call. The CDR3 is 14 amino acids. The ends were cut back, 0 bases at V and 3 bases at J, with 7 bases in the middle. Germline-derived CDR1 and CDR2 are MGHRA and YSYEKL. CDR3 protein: CASSQEGETDTQYF. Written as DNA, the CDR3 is TGCGCCAGCAGCCAAGAGGGCGAAACAGATACGCAGTATTTT.

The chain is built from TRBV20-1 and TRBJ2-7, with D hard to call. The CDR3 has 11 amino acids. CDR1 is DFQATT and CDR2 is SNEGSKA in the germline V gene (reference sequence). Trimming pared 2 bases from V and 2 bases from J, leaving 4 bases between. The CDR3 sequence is CSARQAYEQYF. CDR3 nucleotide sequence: TGCAGTGCTAGACAGGCCTACGAGCAGTACTTC.

The CDR3, as DNA: TGTGCCAGCAGATCTCATAAAATCTCCGTTCCGACAGTGATCTATGGCTACACCTTC. Its protein is CASRSHKISVPTVIYGYTF. V and J are TRBV28 and TRBJ1-2; D may be TRBD1 (5 bases). CDR3 length equals 19 residues. With 6 bases removed from V and 4 bases from J, the gap between germline ends came to 30 bases. CDR1 is MDHEN and CDR2 is SYDVKM in the germline V gene.

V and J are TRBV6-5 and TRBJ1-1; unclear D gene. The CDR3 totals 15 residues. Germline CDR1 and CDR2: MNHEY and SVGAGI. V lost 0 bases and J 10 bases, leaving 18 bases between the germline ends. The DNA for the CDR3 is TGTGCCAGCAGTTACTCGTGGGAGGGAGGTCGGGGAGCTTTCTTT. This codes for CASSYSWEGGRGAFF.

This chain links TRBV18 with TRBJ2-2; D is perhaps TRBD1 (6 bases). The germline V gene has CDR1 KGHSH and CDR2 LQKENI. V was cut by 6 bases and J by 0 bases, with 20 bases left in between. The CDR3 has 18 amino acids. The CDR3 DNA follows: TGTGCCAGCTCCTTCTACCCGGGGCAGGGGTCGAACACCGGGGAGCTGTTTTTT. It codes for CASSFYPGQGSNTGELFF.

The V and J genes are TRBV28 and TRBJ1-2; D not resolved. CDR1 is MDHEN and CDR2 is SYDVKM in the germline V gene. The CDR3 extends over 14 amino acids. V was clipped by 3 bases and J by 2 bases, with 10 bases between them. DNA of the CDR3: TGTGCCAGCAGTTTCGGTCGGGGAAACTATGGCTACACCTTC. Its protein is CASSFGRGNYGYTF.

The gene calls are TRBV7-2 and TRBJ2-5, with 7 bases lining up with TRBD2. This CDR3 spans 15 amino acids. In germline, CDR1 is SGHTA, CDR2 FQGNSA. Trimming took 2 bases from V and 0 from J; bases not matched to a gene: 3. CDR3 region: CASSLRSGDQETQYF. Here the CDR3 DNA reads TGTGCCAGCAGCTTACGGAGCGGGGACCAAGAGACCCAGTACTTC.

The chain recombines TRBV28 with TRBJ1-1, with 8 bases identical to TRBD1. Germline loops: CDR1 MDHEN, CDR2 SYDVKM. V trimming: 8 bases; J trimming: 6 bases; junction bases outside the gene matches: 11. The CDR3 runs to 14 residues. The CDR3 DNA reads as TGTGCCAGCGGTCTTTCAGGGGGCTGGTCTGAAGCTTTCTTT. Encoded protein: CASGLSGGWSEAFF. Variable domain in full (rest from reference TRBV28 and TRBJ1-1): DVKVTQSSRYLVKRTGEKVFLECVQDMDHENMFWYRQDPGLGLRLIYFSYDVKMKEKGDIPEGYSVSREKKERFSLILESASTNQTSMYLCASGLSGGWSEAFFGQGTRLTVV.

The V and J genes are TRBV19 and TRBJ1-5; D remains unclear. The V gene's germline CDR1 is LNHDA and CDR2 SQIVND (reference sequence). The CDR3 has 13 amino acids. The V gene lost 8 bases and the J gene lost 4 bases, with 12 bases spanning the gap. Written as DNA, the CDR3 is TGTGCCAGTGCCTGGGGAGAAAATCAGCCCCAGCATTTT. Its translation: CASAWGENQPQHF. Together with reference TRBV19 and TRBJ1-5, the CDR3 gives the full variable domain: DGGITQSPKYLFRKEGQNVTLSCEQNLNHDAMYWYRQDPGQGLRLIYYSQIVNDFQKGDIAEGYSVSREKKESFPLTVTSAQKNPTAFYLCASAWGENQPQHFGDGTRLSIL.

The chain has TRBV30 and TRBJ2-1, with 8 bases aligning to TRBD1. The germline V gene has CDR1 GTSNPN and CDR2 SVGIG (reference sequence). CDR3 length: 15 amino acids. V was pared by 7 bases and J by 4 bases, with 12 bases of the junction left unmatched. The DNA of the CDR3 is TGTGCCTTGGAACGTAGGGACAGGCGATACAATGAGCAGTTCTTC. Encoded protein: CALERRDRRYNEQFF.

The CDR3 coding sequence is TGTGCCAGCAGTTTTGGGGGGGAGGGTTACAATGAGCAGTTCTTC. Encoded protein: CASSFGGEGYNEQFF. This sequence joins TRBV27 and TRBJ2-1, with TRBD2 matching 7 bases. The junction had 6 bases not matched to a gene; V was cut back by 3 bases and J by 4 bases. Germline V gene sequence: CDR1 MNHEY, CDR2 SMNVEV (reference sequence). The CDR3 sequence is 15 residues long.

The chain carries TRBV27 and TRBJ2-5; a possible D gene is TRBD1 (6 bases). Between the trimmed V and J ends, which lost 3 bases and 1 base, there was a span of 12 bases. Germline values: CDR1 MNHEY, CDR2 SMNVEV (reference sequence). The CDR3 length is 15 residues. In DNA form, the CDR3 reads TGTGCCAGCAGTTTCGCAGGGGCAGTCCAAGAGACCCAGTACTTC. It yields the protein CASSFAGAVQETQYF.

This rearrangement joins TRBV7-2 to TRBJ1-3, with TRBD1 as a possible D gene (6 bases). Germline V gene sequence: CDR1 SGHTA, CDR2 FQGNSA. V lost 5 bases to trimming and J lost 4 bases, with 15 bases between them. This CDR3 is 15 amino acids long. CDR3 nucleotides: TGTGCCAGCAGCACCCGAACAGGGACCGGAAACACCATATATTTT. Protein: CASSTRTGTGNTIYF.

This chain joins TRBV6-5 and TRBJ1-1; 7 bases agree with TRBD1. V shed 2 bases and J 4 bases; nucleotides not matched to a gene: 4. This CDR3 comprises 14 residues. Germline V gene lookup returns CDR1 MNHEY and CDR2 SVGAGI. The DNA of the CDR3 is TGTGCCAGCAGTTACACACAGGGGAGCACTGAAGCTTTCTTT. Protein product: CASSYTQGSTEAFF.

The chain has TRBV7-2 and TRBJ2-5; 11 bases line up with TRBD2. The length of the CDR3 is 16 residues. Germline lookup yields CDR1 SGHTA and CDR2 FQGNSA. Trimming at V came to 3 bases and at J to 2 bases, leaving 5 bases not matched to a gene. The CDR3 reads CASSFSPSGGQETQYF. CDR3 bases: TGTGCCAGCAGCTTTTCCCCTAGCGGGGGGCAAGAGACCCAGTACTTC.

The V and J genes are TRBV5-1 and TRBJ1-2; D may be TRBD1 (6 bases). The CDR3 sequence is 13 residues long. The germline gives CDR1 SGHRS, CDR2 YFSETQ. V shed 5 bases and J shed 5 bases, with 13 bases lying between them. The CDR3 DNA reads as TGCGCCAGCAGTTCCCAGGGGCTTTATGGCTACACCTTC. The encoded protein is CASSSQGLYGYTF.

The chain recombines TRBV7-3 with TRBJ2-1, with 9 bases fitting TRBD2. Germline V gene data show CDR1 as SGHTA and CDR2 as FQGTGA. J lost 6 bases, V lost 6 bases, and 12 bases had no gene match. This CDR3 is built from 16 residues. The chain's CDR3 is CASSNTPGLAFNEQFF. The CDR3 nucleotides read TGTGCCAGCAGTAATACACCGGGACTAGCCTTCAATGAGCAGTTCTTC.

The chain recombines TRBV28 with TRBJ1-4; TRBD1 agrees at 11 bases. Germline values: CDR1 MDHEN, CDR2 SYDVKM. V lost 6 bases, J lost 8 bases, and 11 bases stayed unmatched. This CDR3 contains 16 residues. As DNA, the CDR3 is TGTGCCAGCAGCGGATCCTCCGGGACAGGGGGAGAAAAACTGTTTTTT. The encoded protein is CASSGSSGTGGEKLFF.

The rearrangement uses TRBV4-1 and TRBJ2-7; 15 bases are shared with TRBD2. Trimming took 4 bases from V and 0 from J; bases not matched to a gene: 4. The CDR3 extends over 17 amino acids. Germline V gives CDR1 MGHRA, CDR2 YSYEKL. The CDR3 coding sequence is TGCGCCAGCAGCCGGGGACTAGCGGGAGGCCACTCCTACGAGCAGTACTTC. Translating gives CASSRGLAGGHSYEQYF.

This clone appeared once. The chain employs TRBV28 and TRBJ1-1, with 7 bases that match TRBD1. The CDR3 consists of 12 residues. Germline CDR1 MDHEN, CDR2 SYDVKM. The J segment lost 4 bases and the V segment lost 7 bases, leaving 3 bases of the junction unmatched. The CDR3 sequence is CASTSGGTEAFF. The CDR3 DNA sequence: TGTGCCAGCACCTCAGGGGGCACTGAAGCTTTCTTT.

The CDR3 sequence: CASSFVPGGLYNEQFF. CDR3 nucleotides: TGTGCCAGCAGCTTCGTCCCGGGAGGGCTCTACAATGAGCAGTTCTTC. J is TRBJ2-1 and V is TRBV5-4, with 8 nucleotides matching TRBD2. With V trimmed by 2 bases and J by 3 bases, 7 bases remained unmatched. The CDR3 is 16 residues long. CDR1 and CDR2 from the germline V gene are SGHNT and YYREEE (reference sequence).